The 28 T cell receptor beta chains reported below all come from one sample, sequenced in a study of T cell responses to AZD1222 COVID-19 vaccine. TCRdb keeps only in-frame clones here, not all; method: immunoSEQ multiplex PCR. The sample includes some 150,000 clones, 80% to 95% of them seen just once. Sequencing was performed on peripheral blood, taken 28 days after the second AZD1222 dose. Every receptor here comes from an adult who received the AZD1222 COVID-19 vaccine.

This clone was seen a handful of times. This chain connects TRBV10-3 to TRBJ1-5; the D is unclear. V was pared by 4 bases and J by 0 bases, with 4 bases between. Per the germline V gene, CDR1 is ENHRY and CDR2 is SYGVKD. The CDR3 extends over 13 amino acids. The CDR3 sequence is CAISGGSNQPQHF. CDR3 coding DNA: TGTGCCATCAGTGGGGGTAGCAATCAGCCCCAGCATTTT.

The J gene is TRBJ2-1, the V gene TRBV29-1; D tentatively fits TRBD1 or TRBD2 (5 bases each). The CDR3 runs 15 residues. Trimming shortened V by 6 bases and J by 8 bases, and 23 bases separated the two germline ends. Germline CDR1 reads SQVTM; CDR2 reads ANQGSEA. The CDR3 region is CSVPGPYLAVDEQFF. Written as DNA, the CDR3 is TGCAGCGTCCCGGGGCCCTACCTAGCTGTCGATGAGCAGTTCTTC.

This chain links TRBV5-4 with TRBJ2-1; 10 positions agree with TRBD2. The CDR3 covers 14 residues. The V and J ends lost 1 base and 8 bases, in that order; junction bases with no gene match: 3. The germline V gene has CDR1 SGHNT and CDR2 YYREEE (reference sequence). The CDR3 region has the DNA TGTGCCAGCAGCTTGCTAGCGGGAGTGGATGAGCAGTTCTTC. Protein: CASSLLAGVDEQFF.

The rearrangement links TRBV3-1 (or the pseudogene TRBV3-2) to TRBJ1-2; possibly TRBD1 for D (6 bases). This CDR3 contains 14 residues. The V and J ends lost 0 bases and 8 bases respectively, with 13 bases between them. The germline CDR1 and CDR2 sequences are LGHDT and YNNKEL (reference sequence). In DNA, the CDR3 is TGTGCCAGCAGCCAAGATTCAGGGGCCGGGGGCTACACCTTC. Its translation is CASSQDSGAGGYTF.

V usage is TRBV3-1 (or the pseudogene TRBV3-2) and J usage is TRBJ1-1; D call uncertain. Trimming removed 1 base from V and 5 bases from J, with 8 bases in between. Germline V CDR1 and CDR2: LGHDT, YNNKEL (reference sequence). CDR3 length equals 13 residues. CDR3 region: CASSQARRTEAFF. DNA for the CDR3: TGTGCCAGCAGCCAAGCCCGCAGGACTGAAGCTTTCTTT.

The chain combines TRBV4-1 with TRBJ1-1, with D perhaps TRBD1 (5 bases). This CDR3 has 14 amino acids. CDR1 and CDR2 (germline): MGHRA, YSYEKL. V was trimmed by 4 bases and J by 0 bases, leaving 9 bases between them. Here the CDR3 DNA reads TGCGCCAGCAGCCCAGACAGACTGAACACTGAAGCTTTCTTT. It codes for CASSPDRLNTEAFF.

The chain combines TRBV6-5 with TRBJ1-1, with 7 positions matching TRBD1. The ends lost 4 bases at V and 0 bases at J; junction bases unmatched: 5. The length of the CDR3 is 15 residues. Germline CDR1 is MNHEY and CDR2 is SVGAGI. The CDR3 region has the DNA TGTGCCAGCAGTTCCCGGGACAGACTGAACACTGAAGCTTTCTTT. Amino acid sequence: CASSSRDRLNTEAFF.

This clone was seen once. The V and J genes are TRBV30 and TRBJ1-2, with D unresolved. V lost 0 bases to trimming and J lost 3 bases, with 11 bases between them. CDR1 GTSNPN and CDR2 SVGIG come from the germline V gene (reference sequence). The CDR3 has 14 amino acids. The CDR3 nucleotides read TGTGCCTGGAGTGTCAAGGGTGCGGACTATGGCTACACCTTC. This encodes CAWSVKGADYGYTF. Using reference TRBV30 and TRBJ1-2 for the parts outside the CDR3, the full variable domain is SQTIHQWPATLVQPVGSPLSLECTVEGTSNPNLYWYRQAAGRGLQLLFYSVGIGQISSEVPQNLSASRPQDRQFILSSKKLLLSDSGFYLCAWSVKGADYGYTFGSGTRLTVV.

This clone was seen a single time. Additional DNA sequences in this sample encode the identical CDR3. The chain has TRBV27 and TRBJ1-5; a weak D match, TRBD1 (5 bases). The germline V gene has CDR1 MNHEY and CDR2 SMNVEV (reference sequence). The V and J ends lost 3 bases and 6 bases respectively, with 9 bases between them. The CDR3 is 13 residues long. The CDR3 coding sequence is TGTGCCAGCAGTTTCCAGGGTAGTCAGCCCCAGCATTTT. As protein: CASSFQGSQPQHF.

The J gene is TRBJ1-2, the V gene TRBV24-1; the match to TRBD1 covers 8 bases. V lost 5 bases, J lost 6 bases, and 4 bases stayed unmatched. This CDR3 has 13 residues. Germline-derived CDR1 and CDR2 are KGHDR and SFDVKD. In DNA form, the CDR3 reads TGTGCCACCAGTGTGACAGGGGTACATGGCTACACCTTC. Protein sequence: CATSVTGVHGYTF.

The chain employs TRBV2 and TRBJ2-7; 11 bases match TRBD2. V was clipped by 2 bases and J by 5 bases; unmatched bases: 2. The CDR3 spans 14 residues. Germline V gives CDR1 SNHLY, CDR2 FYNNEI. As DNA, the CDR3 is TGTGCCAGCAGTGAAACTAGCGGGAGCGACGAGCAGTACTTC. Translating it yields CASSETSGSDEQYF.

This CDR3 reads CASSFTLRDRVYEQYF. The CDR3 region has the DNA TGTGCCAGCAGTTTTACCCTCCGGGACAGGGTCTACGAGCAGTACTTC. The chain uses TRBV28 and TRBJ2-7; 9 positions agree with TRBD1. The CDR3 consists of 16 residues. V lost 3 bases, J lost 3 bases, and 9 bases stayed unmatched. Germline V gene lookup returns CDR1 MDHEN and CDR2 SYDVKM.

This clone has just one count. The CDR3 is CASSTTGQGRDTQYF. The CDR3 DNA reads as TGTGCCAGCAGTACCACGGGACAGGGACGAGATACGCAGTATTTT. The genes are TRBV27 and TRBJ2-3, with 9 bases lining up with TRBD1. The germline CDR1 and CDR2 sequences are MNHEY and SMNVEV (reference sequence). V shed 5 bases and J 5 bases; nucleotides not matched to a gene: 8. The CDR3 contains 15 residues.

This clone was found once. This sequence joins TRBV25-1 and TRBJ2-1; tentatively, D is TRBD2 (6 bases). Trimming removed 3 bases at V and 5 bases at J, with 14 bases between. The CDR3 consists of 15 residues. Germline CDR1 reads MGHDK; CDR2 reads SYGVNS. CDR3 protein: CASSEAGRPNNEQFF. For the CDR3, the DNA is TGTGCCAGCAGTGAGGCGGGGAGGCCGAACAATGAGCAGTTCTTC.

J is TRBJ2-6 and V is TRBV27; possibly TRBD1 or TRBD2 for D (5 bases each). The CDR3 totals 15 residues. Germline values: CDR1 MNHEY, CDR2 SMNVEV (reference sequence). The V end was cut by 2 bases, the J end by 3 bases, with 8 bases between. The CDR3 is CASSLEGLGANVLTF. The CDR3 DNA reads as TGTGCCAGCAGTTTAGAGGGGCTTGGGGCCAACGTCCTGACTTTC. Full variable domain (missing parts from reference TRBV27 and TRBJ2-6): EAQVTQNPRYLITVTGKKLTVTCSQNMNHEYMSWYRQDPGLGLRQIYYSMNVEVTDKGDVPEGYKVSRKEKRNFPLILESPSPNQTSLYFCASSLEGLGANVLTFGAGSRLTVL.

In DNA, the CDR3 is TGTGCCAGCAGCCATCTCCCTTACGAGCAGTACTTC. Translation: CASSHLPYEQYF. The chain links TRBV27 to TRBJ2-7; D unclear. The V end was cut by 6 bases, the J end by 4 bases, with 10 bases between. CDR1 is MNHEY and CDR2 is SMNVEV in the germline V gene (reference sequence). This CDR3 is built from 12 residues.

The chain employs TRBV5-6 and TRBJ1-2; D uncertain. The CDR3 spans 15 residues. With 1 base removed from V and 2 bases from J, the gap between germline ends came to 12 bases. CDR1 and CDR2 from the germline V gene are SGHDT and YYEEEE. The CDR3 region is CASSLRPGSNYGYTF. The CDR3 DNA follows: TGTGCCAGCAGCTTGCGCCCTGGGAGCAACTATGGCTACACCTTC.

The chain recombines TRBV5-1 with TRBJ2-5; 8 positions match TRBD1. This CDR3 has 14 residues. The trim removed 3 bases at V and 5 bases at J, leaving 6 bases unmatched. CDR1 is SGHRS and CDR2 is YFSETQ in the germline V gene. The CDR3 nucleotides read TGCGCCAGCAGCTGGACAGGGCCGGATGAGACCCAGTACTTC. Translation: CASSWTGPDETQYF. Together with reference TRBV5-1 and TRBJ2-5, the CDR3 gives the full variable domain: KAGVTQTPRYLIKTRGQQVTLSCSPISGHRSVSWYQQTPGQGLQFLFEYFSETQRNKGNFPGRFSGRQFSNSRSEMNVSTLELGDSALYLCASSWTGPDETQYFGPGTRLLVL.

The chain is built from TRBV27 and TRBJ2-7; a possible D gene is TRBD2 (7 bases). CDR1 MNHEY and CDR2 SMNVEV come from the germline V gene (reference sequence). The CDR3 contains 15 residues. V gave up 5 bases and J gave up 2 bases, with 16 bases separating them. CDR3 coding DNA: TGTGCCAGCAGTCCCCTGGGGGGGGGCCCCTACGAGCAGTACTTC. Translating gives CASSPLGGGPYEQYF.

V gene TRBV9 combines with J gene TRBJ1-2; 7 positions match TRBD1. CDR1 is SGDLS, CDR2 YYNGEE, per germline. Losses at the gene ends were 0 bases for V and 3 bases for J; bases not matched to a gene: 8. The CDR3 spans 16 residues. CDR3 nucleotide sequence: TGTGCCAGCAGCGTAGTTGGGACAGCCCCTGACTATGGCTACACCTTC. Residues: CASSVVGTAPDYGYTF. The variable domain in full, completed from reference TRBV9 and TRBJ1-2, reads DSGVTQTPKHLITATGQRVTLRCSPRSGDLSVYWYQQSLDQGLQFLIQYYNGEERAKGNILERFSAQQFPDLHSELNLSSLELGDSALYFCASSVVGTAPDYGYTFGSGTRLTVV.

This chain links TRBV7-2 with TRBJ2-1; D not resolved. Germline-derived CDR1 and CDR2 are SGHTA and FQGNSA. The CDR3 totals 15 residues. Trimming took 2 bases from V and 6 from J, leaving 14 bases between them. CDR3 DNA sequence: TGTGCCAGCAGCTTATGGCAACGGACGGGCAATGAGCAGTTCTTC. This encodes CASSLWQRTGNEQFF.

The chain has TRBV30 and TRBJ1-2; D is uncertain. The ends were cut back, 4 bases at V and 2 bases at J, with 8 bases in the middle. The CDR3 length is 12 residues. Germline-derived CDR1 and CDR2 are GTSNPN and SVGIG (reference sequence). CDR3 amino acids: CAWTTMNYGYTF. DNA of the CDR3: TGTGCCTGGACCACAATGAACTATGGCTACACCTTC.

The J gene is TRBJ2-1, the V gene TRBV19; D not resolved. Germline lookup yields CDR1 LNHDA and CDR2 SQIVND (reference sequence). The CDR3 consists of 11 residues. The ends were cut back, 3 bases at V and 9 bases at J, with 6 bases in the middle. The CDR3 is CASSIATEQFF. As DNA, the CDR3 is TGTGCCAGTAGTATCGCCACTGAGCAGTTCTTC.

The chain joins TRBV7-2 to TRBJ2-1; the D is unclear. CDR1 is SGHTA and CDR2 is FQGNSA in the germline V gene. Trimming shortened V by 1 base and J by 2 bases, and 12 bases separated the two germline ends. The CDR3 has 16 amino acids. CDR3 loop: CASSLGERQAYNEQFF. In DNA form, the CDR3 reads TGTGCCAGCAGCTTAGGAGAAAGGCAGGCCTACAATGAGCAGTTCTTC.

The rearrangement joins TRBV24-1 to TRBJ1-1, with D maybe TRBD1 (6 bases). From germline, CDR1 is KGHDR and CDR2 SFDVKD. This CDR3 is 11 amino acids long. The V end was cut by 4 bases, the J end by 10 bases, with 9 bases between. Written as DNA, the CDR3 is TGTGCCACCAGTGAGGGCAGGGGAGCTTTCTTT. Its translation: CATSEGRGAFF.

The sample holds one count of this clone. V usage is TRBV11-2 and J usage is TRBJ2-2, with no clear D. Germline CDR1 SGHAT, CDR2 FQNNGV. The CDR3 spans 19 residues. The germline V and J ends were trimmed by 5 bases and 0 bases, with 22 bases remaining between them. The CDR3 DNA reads TGTGCCAGCAGCCCACGAACCGGATTCCCAAGCGCGAACACCGGGGAGCTGTTTTTT. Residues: CASSPRTGFPSANTGELFF.

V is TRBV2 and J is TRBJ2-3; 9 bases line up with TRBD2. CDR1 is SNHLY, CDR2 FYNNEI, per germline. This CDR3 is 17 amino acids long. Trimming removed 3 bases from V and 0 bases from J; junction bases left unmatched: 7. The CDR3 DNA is TGTGCCAGCAGTGAGAGTTTGCTAGCGGGGAGCACAGATACGCAGTATTTT. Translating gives CASSESLLAGSTDTQYF. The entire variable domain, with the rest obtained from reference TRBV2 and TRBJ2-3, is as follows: EPEVTQTPSHQVTQMGQEVILRCVPISNHLYFYWYRQILGQKVEFLVSFYNNEISEKSEIFDDQFSVERPDGSNFTLKIRSTKLEDSAMYFCASSESLLAGSTDTQYFGPGTRLTVL.

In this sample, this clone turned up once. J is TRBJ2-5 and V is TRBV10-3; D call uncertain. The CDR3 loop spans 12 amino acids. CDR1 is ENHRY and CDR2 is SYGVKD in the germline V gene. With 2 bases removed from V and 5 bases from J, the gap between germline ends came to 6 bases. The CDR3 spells CAISEGMETQYF. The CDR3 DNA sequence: TGTGCCATCAGTGAGGGAATGGAGACCCAGTACTTC.